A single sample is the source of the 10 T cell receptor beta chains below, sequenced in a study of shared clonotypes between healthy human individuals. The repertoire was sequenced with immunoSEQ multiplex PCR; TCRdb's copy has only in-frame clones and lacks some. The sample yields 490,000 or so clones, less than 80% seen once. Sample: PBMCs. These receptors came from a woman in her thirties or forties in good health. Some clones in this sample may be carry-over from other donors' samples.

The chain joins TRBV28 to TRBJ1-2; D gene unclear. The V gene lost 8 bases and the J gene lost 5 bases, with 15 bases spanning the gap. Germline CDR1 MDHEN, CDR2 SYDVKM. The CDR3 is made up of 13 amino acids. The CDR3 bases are TGTGCCAGCTCTTCGGGGTCGAGATATGGCTACACCTTC. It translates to CASSSGSRYGYTF.

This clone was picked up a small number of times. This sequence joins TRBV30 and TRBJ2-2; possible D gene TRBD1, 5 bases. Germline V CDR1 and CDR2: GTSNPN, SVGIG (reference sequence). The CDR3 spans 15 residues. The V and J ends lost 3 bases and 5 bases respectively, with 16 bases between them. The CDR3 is CAWRLRVGATGELFF. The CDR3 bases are TGTGCCTGGAGGCTCAGGGTTGGGGCGACCGGGGAGCTGTTTTTT.

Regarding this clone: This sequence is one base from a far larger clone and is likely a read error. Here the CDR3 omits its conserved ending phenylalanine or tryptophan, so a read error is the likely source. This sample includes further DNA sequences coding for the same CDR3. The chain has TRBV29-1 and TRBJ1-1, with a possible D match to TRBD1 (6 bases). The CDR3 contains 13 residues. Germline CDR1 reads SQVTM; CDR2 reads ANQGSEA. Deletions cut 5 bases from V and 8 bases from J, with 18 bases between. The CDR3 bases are TGCAGCGTTAACGAACAGGGAGTCGGCGAAGCTTTCCTT. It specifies CSVNEQGVGEAFL.

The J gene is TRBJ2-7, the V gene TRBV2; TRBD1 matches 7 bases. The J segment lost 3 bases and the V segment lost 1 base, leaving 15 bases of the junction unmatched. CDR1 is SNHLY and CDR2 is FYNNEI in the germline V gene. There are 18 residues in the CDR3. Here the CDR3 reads CASSEVPPTRGGVYEQYF. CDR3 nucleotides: TGTGCCAGCAGTGAAGTACCTCCAACGCGAGGGGGCGTCTACGAGCAGTACTTC. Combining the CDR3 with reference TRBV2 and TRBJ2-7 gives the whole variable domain EPEVTQTPSHQVTQMGQEVILRCVPISNHLYFYWYRQILGQKVEFLVSFYNNEISEKSEIFDDQFSVERPDGSNFTLKIRSTKLEDSAMYFCASSEVPPTRGGVYEQYFGPGTRLTVT.

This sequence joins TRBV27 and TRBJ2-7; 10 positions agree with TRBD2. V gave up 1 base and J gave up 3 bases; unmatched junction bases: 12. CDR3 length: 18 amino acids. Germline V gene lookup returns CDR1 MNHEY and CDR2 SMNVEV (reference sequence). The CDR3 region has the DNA TGTGCCAGCAGTTTATTGTCCCCGGGGAGCGGGAGGGACTACGAGCAGTACTTC. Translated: CASSLLSPGSGRDYEQYF.

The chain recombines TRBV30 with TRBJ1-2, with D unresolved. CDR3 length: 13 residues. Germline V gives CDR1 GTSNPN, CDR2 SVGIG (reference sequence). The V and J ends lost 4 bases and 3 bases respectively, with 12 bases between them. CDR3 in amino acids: CAWTLKVDYGYTF. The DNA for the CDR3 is TGTGCCTGGACCCTGAAGGTGGACTATGGCTACACCTTC.

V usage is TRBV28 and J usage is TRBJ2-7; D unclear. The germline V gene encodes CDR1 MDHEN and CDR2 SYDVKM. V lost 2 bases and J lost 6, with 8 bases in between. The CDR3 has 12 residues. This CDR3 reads CASSLGSLEQYF. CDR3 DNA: TGTGCCAGCAGTTTAGGTTCTCTCGAGCAGTACTTC.

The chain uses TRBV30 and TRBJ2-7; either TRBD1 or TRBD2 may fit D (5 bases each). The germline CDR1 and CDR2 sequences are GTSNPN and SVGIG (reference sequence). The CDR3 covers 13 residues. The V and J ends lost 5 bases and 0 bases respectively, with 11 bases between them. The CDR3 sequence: CAWSPGPSYEQYF. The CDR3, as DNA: TGTGCCTGGTCCCCGGGACCCTCCTACGAGCAGTACTTC.

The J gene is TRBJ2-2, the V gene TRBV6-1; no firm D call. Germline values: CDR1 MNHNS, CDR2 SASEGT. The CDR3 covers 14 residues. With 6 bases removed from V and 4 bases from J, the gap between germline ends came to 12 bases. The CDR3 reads CASSPTTGTGELFF. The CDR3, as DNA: TGTGCCAGCAGCCCGACAACCGGCACCGGGGAGCTGTTTTTT.

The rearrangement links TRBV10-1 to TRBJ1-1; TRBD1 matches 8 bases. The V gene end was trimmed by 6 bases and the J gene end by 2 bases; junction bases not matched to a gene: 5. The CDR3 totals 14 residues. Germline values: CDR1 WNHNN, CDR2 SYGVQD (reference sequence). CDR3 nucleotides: TGCGCCAGCAGCCAGGACAGGGAAAACACTGAAGCTTTCTTT. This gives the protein CASSQDRENTEAFF.